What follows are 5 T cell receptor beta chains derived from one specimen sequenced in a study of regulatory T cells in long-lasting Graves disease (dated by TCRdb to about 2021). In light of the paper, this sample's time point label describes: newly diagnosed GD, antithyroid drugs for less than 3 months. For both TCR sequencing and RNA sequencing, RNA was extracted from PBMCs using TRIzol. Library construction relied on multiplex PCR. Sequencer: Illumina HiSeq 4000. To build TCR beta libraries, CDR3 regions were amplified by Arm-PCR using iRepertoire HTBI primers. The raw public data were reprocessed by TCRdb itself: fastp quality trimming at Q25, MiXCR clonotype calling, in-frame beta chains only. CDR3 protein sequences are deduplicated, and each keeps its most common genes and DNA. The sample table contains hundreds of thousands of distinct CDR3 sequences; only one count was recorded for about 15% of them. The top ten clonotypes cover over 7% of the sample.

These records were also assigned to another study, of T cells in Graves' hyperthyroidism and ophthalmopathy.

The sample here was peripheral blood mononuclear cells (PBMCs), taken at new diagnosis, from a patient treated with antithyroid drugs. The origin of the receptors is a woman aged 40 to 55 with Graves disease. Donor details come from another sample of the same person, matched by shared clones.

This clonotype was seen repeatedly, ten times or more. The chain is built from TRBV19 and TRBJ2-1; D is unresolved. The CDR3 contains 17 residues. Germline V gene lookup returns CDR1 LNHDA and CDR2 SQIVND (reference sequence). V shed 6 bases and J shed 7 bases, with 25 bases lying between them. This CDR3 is CASSSLVLEVNNNEQFF. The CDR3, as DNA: TGTGCCAGTAGCTCGTTGGTTCTAGAAGTGAACAATAATGAGCAGTTCTTC.

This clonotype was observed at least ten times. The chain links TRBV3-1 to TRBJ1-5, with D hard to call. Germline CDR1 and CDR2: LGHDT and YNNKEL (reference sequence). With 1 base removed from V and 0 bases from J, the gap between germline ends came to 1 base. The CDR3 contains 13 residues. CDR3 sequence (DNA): TGTGCCAGCAGCCAAGCTAGCAATCAGCCCCAGCATTTT. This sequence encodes CASSQASNQPQHF.

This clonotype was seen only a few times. The DNA of the CDR3 is TGTGCCAGCAGCTGGACAGCGACTGGAAACACCATATATTTT. It encodes CASSWTATGNTIYF. The chain uses TRBV3-1 and TRBJ1-3, with D possibly being TRBD1 (6 bases). Per the germline V gene, CDR1 is LGHDT and CDR2 is YNNKEL (reference sequence). With 5 bases removed from V and 2 bases from J, the gap between germline ends came to 10 bases. The CDR3 consists of 14 residues. Full variable domain (rest looked up from reference TRBV3-1 and TRBJ1-3): DTAVSQTPKYLVTQMGNDKSIKCEQNLGHDTMYWYKQDSKKFLKIMFSYNNKELIINETVPNRFSPKSPDKAHLNLHINSLELGDSAVYFCASSWTATGNTIYFGEGSWLTVV.

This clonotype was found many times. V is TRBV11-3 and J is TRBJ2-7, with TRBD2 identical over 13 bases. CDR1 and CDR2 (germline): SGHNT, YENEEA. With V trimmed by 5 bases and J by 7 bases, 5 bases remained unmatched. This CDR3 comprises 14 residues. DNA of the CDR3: TGTGCCAGCAGCCTCGGACTAGCGGGAGAAGAGCAGTACTTC. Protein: CASSLGLAGEEQYF.

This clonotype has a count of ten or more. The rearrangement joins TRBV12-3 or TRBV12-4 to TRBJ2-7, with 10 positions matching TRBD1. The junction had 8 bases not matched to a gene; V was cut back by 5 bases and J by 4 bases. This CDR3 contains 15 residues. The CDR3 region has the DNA TGTGCCAGCAGTGTCCGGGACAGGGGATGGTACGAGCAGTACTTC. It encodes CASSVRDRGWYEQYF.